A selection of T cell receptor beta chains follows, all from one sample in a study of cytomegalovirus exposure and HLA in healthy donors. Libraries were prepared by immunoSEQ multiplex PCR; TCRdb keeps only in-frame clonotypes and omits some of them. The table has tens of thousands of clones, more than 85% seen once. The sample was PBMCs. The receptor source for this set is a woman aged 25 to 39 in good health and CMV-seronegative. Each CDR3 is given with its conserved first and last residue. D genes are given only for firm matches. Rows may omit the clone size; those that give it use once, few, many or a size class.

>-|TRBV7-2|TRBJ1-5|-|13
CASSGSTDQPQHF
TGTGCCAGCAGCGGAAGTACAGATCAGCCCCAGCATTTT
>-|TRBV2|TRBJ1-4|TRBD1|13
CASSDGTGEKLFF
TGTGCCAGCAGCGACGGGACAGGTGAAAAACTGTTTTTT
>-|TRBV18|TRBJ1-3|-|15
CASSPASTSGNTIYF
TGTGCCAGCTCACCGGCAAGTACCTCTGGAAACACCATATATTTT
>-|TRBV6-5|TRBJ1-1|-|11
CAIGGRTEAFF
TGTGCCATTGGTGGGAGAACTGAAGCTTTCTTT
>-|TRBV29-1|TRBJ2-1|-|18
CSVERRGSRSRVDNEQFF
TGCAGCGTTGAGAGGCGCGGCTCGAGGAGCCGGGTGGACAATGAGCAGTTCTTC
>-|TRBV15|TRBJ2-7|TRBD2|16
CATSRRLAGGVHEQYF
TGTGCCACCAGCAGACGACTAGCGGGAGGGGTGCACGAGCAGTACTTC
>once|TRBV19|TRBJ1-5|TRBD1|15
CASRTDRGSNQPQHF
TGTGCCAGTAGGACCGACAGGGGCAGCAATCAGCCCCAGCATTTT
>-|TRBV16|TRBJ2-7|TRBD2|15
CASSGWREMANEQYF
TGTGCCAGCAGCGGCTGGCGGGAGATGGCCAACGAGCAGTACTTC
>-|TRBV30|TRBJ1-4|-|15
CAWSVPGTTNEKLFF
TGTGCCTGGAGTGTACCGGGGACAACTAATGAAAAACTGTTTTTT
>-|TRBV19|TRBJ2-7|TRBD1|14
CASSTRGPRNEQYF
TGTGCCAGTAGTACAAGGGGGCCCCGTAACGAGCAGTACTTC
>-|TRBV6-5|TRBJ1-5|-|12
CASALSDQPQHF
TGTGCCAGCGCACTCTCCGATCAGCCCCAGCATTTT
>-|TRBV10-3|TRBJ1-1|-|16
CAVHGDWTARNTEAFF
TGTGCCGTTCATGGGGATTGGACAGCCAGGAACACTGAAGCTTTCTTT
>-|TRBV5-1|TRBJ2-5|TRBD2|15
CASSLRLAGGETQYF
TGCGCCAGCAGCTTGAGGCTAGCGGGAGGAGAGACCCAGTACTTC
>once|TRBV12-5|TRBJ1-2|-|14
CASGASGVNYGYTF
TGTGCTAGTGGGGCAAGCGGAGTTAACTATGGCTACACCTTC
>-|TRBV19|TRBJ1-2|-|13
CASSILQGHGYTF
TGTGCCAGTAGTATCCTACAGGGCCATGGCTACACCTTC